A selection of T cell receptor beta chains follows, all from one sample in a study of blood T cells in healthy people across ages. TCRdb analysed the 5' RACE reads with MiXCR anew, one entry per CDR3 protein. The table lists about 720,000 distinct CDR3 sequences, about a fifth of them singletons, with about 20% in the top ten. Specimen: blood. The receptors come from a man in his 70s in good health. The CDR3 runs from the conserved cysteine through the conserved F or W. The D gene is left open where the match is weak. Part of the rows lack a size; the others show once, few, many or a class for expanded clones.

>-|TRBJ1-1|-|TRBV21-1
TGTGCCAGCAGGGGGACACCGAACACTGAAGCTTTCTTT
CASRGTPNTEAFF
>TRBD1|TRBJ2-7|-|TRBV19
TGTGCCAGTAGTAGCCGGGACAGGGGTTTCGAGCAGTACTTC
CASSSRDRGFEQYF
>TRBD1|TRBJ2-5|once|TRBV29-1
TGCAGCGTCGCGGGACAGGGGACCCAGTACTTC
CSVAGQGTQYF
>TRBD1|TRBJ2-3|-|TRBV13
TGTGCCAGCAGCCTAACCTCAGGGGGGACAGGGACAGATACGCAGTACTTT
CASSLTSGGTGTDTQYF
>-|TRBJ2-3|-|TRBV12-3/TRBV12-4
TGTGCCAGCAGACACCTCCCAGGGGCCGGGTACACAGATACGCAGTATTTT
CASRHLPGAGYTDTQYF
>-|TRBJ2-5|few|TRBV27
TGTGCCAGCAGTTTGAGAAGGGGACCAACACAAGAGACCCAGTACTTC
CASSLRRGPTQETQYF
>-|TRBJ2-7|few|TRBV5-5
TGTGCCAGCAGCCCGGACGGAACCTCCTACGAGCAGTACTTC
CASSPDGTSYEQYF
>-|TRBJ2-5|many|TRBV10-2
TGCGCCACCCTCCCCGGGAGCCAAGAGACCCAGTACTTC
CATLPGSQETQYF
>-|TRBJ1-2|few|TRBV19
TGTGCCAGTAGTATAAACTCCTATGGCTACACCTTC
CASSINSYGYTF
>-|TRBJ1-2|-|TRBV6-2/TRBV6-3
TGTGCCAGCAGTTATGGAGGACAGATCTATGGCTACACCTTC
CASSYGGQIYGYTF
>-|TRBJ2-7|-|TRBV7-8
TGTGCCAGCAGCTCCCAAGGGCTCGAGCAGTACTTC
CASSSQGLEQYF
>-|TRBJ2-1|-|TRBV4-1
TGCGCCAGCAGCCAAGCAATGATCCGCAATGAGCAGTTCTTC
CASSQAMIRNEQFF
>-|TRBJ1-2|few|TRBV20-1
TGCAGTGCTATTCCAGTTACCTATGGCTACACCTTC
CSAIPVTYGYTF
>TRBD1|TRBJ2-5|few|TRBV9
TGTGCCAGCAGCGCCGGGACAGGGACGAAACAAGAGACCCAGTACTTC
CASSAGTGTKQETQYF
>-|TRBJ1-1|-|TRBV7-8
TGTGCCAGCAGCCCGCGGTTGGATTCGAACACTGAAGCTTTCTTT
CASSPRLDSNTEAFF
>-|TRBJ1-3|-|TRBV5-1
TGCGCCAGCAGCGAGCAGAGCTCTGGAAACACCATATATTTT
CASSEQSSGNTIYF
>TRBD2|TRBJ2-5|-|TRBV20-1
TGCAGTGCTAGAGAACGGACTAGGTGGGAGACCCAGTACTTC
CSARERTRWETQYF
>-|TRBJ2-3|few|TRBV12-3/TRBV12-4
TGTGCCAGCAGTTCCCAGCCGAATACGCAGTATTTT
CASSSQPNTQYF
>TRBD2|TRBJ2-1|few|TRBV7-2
TGTGCCAGCAGCGGCCCCGGGAGCGGGGGTGTGTACAATGAGCAGTTCTTC
CASSGPGSGGVYNEQFF
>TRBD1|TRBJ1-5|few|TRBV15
TGTGCCACCAGCGTACAGGGGGCAAATCAGCCCCAGCATTTT
CATSVQGANQPQHF
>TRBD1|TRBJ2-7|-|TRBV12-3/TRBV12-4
TGTGCCAGCAGTTTATGGGACAGGGGTCGCTACGAGCAGTACTTC
CASSLWDRGRYEQYF
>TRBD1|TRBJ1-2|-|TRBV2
TGTGCCAGCAGCCAGGGGGCATTCCCCTATGGCTACCCCTTC
CASSQGAFPYGYPF
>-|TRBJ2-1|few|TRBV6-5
TGTGCCAGCAGTTACTCCTTACAGGGTAACAATGAGCAGTTCTTC
CASSYSLQGNNEQFF
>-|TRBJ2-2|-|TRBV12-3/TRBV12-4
TGTGCCAGCAGCCGACAGGCCACCGGGGAGCTGTTTTTT
CASSRQATGELFF
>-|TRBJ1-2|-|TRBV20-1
TGCAGTGCTCCCCGGGACACCTTCTTCTATGGCTACACCTTC
CSAPRDTFFYGYTF
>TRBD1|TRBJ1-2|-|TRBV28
TGTGCCAGCAGGGGGACAGGAATGACGCATGGCTACACCTTC
CASRGTGMTHGYTF
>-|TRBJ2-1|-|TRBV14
TGTGCCAGCGAGATGTGGGGGAGCTCCTACAATGAGCAGTTCTTC
CASEMWGSSYNEQFF
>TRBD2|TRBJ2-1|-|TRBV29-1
TGCAGTTGTAGAACTAGCGGCTACAATGAGCAGTTCTTC
CSCRTSGYNEQFF
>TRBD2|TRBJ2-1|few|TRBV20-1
TGCAGTGCTAGGGTCGCTAGCGGTAATGAGCAGTTCTTC
CSARVASGNEQFF
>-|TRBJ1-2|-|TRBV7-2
TGTGCCAGCAGCTTAGCGAGGCCCTCACCGGCCAGCTATGGCTACACCTTC
CASSLARPSPASYGYTF
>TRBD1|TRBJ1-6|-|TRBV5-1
TGCGCCAGCAGCTTATTAGGAGACAGGGTGAATTCACCCCTCCACTTT
CASSLLGDRVNSPLHF
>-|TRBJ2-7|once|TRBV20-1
TGCAGTGCCCGGACAGATTTTTACGAGCAGTACTTC
CSARTDFYEQYF
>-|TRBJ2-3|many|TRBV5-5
TGTGCCAGCAGCTTAGCTAGTTCCACAGATACGCAGTATTTT
CASSLASSTDTQYF
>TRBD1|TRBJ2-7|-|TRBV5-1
TGCGCCAGCAGCTTAGCAACAGGGGGCGTCCCTTACGAGCAGTACTTC
CASSLATGGVPYEQYF
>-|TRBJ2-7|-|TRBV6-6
TGTGCCAGCAGATGGGACCTCAGCTCCTACGGGCAGTACTTC
CASRWDLSSYGQYF
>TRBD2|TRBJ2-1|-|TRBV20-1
TGCAGTGCTAGAGAAGGAGCGGGGGGAGACAATGAGCAGTTCTTC
CSAREGAGGDNEQFF
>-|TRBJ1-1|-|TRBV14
TGTGCCAGCAGCCAAGTTGCAGGGAGTTTGAAAGAAGCTTTCTTT
CASSQVAGSLKEAFF
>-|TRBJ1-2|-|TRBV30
TGTGCCTGGAGGGACCCCGGGACTCATGCTAACTATGGCTACACCTTC
CAWRDPGTHANYGYTF
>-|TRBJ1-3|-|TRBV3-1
TGTGCCAGCAGCCAAGATCCTCCGAGAAGAAACACCATATATTTT
CASSQDPPRRNTIYF
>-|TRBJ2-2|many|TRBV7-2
TGTGCCAGCAGCAAGACTTCGAACACCGGGGAGCTGTTTTTT
CASSKTSNTGELFF
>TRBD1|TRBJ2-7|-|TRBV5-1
TGCGCCAGCAGCTTTTGGGGGACAGGGGAGATCGAGCAGTACTTC
CASSFWGTGEIEQYF
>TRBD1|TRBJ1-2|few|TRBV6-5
TGTGCCAGCAGTGAACAGGGGAATCGGTATGGCTACACCTTC
CASSEQGNRYGYTF
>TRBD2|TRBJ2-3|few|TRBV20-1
TGCAGTGCCATTCTGACTAGCGGAAACACAGATACGCAGTATTTT
CSAILTSGNTDTQYF
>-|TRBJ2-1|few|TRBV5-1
TGCGCCAGCAGCCCGGGTAGAGGGGGGATCTATGAGCAGTTCTTC
CASSPGRGGIYEQFF
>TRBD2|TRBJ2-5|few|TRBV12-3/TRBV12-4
TGTGCCAGCAGTTTTTGGGGGGGAGAGACCCAGTACTTC
CASSFWGGETQYF
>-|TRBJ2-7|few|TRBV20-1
TGCAGTGCTAGAGCAGAAGCCCCTTCCTACGAGCAGTACTTC
CSARAEAPSYEQYF
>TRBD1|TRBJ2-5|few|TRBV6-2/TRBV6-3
TGTGCCAGCAGTAGGACAGGCCAACGGACCCAGTACTTC
CASSRTGQRTQYF
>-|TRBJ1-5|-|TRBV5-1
TGCGCCAGCAGCCCGGACGGGGATAGAAATCAGCCCCAGCATTTT
CASSPDGDRNQPQHF
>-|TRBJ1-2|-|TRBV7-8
TGTGCCAGCAGCTTGCAGGGCTTCAACTATGGCTACACCTTC
CASSLQGFNYGYTF
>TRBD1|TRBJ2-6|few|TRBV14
TGTGCCAGCAGCCCCAACAGGGGATCTGGGGCCAACGTCCTGACTTTC
CASSPNRGSGANVLTF
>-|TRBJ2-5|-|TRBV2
TGTGCCAGCAGTGAAGTTGAAGAGACCCAGTACTTC
CASSEVEETQYF
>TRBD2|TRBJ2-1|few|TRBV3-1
TGTGCCAGCAGCCAAGTTCTAGCGGGGGGGCCTTACAATGAGCAGTTCTTC
CASSQVLAGGPYNEQFF
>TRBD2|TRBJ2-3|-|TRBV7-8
TGTGCCAGCAGCTCCCCCAAAGGGCTGGGGACTAGCGGCACAGATACGCAGTATTTT
CASSSPKGLGTSGTDTQYF
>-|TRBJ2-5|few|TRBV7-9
TGTGCCAGCAGCCAGCGCCGGGAACTAAGAAATCAAGAGACCCAGTACTTC
CASSQRRELRNQETQYF
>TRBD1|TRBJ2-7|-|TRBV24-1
TGTGCCACCAGTGAAACAACAGGGGCAAGTTACGAGCAGTACTTC
CATSETTGASYEQYF